Following are 22 T cell receptor beta chains from one sample sequenced in a study of shared clonotypes between healthy human individuals. Profiling relied on immunoSEQ multiplex PCR, and the TCRdb table lists in-frame clones only, not all of them. The sample contains some 2,500,000 clones, 93% of which appear only once. Sequences were obtained from naive CD4+ T cells from PBMCs. The sample's subset: CD45RA+ positively selected. These receptors all stem from a man aged 18 to 29 in good health. Some clones in this sample may be carry-over from other donors' samples.

The V and J genes are TRBV9 and TRBJ1-2; D perhaps matches TRBD1 (5 bases). From germline, CDR1 is SGDLS and CDR2 YYNGEE. V lost 3 bases, J lost 0 bases, and 18 bases lay in between. This CDR3 has 17 amino acids. CDR3 DNA: TGTGCCAGCAGCGAAAATACAGGTCCCCCCTCTAACTATGGCTACACCTTC. Amino acids: CASSENTGPPSNYGYTF.

This chain joins TRBV30 and TRBJ1-1; possibly TRBD1 for D (5 bases). Per the germline V gene, CDR1 is GTSNPN and CDR2 is SVGIG (reference sequence). CDR3 length: 13 residues. V was clipped by 4 bases and J by 4 bases, with 13 bases between them. The CDR3 sequence is CAWTLMGGTEAFF. Here the CDR3 DNA reads TGTGCCTGGACCCTTATGGGGGGCACTGAAGCTTTCTTT.

To note about this clone: In the same sample, other DNA sequences code for this CDR3. The chain uses TRBV6-5 and TRBJ1-1; D unclear. The CDR3 contains 14 residues. Germline CDR1 and CDR2: MNHEY and SVGAGI. Trimming removed 0 bases at V and 1 base at J, with 6 bases between. As DNA, the CDR3 is TGTGCCAGCAGTTACTCGACGGCGAACACTGAAGCTTTCTTT. Residues: CASSYSTANTEAFF.

The chain combines TRBV28 with TRBJ2-7; 8 nucleotides match TRBD2. The CDR3 runs 16 residues. Germline assignment: CDR1 MDHEN and CDR2 SYDVKM. V was clipped by 2 bases and J by 4 bases; unmatched bases: 10. CDR3 nucleotide sequence: TGTGCCAGCAGTTTAGGGGGGGGTAGCGGGACTTACGAGCAGTACTTC. It specifies CASSLGGGSGTYEQYF.

This clone has only one observation. The chain joins TRBV4-1 to TRBJ1-6; D is unclear. Trimming left V 4 bases short and J 8 bases short, with 9 bases between. This CDR3 contains 13 residues. Germline loops: CDR1 MGHRA, CDR2 YSYEKL. In DNA, the CDR3 is TGCGCCAGCAGCCCAAAGAACGATTCACCCCTCCACTTT. Residues: CASSPKNDSPLHF.

A single count supports this clone. V usage is TRBV7-3 and J usage is TRBJ2-5; 7 bases fit TRBD1. CDR3 length: 14 residues. V lost 6 bases, J lost 0 bases, and 4 bases stayed unmatched. Germline CDR1 SGHTA, CDR2 FQGTGA. The DNA of the CDR3 is TGTGCCAGCAGGTCGGGACAGTACCAAGAGACCCAGTACTTC. Protein: CASRSGQYQETQYF.

The chain combines TRBV7-8 with TRBJ1-1; 11 bases match TRBD1. This CDR3 is 14 amino acids long. Germline lookup yields CDR1 SGHVS and CDR2 FQNEAQ. Trimming cost V 5 bases and J 5 bases; bases outside gene matches: 4. CDR3 DNA: TGTGCCAGCAGCGTTTGGGACAGGGGGACTGAAGCTTTCTTT. It specifies CASSVWDRGTEAFF.

A note on this clone: Other nucleotide sequences in the sample specify the same CDR3. CDR3 nucleotides: TGTGCCAGCAGGCGCAACAATGAGCAGTTCTTC. It is translated as CASRRNNEQFF. This chain uses TRBV28 with TRBJ2-1; D is unclear. CDR1 and CDR2 from the germline V gene are MDHEN and SYDVKM. Deletions cut 6 bases from V and 5 bases from J, with 5 bases between. The CDR3 sequence is 11 residues long.

This chain links TRBV18 with TRBJ2-7; tentative D call: TRBD2 (6 bases). Germline values: CDR1 KGHSH, CDR2 LQKENI. The CDR3 covers 15 residues. Trimming cost V 2 bases and J 5 bases, with 16 bases left between them. CDR3 nucleotide sequence: TGTGCCAGCTCACCAAATCAAGCGGGCCAGAACGAGCAGTACTTC. As protein: CASSPNQAGQNEQYF.

Points on this clone: This CDR3 is also generated by other DNA sequences in the sample. The rearrangement links TRBV6-1 to TRBJ2-7; TRBD2 agrees at 10 bases. The junction had 4 bases not matched to a gene; V was cut back by 4 bases and J by 4 bases. The CDR3 length is 14 residues. Looked up from germline, CDR1 is MNHNS and CDR2 is SASEGT. The CDR3 reads CASSVAGGAYEQYF. As DNA, the CDR3 is TGTGCCAGCAGTGTAGCGGGGGGCGCGTACGAGCAGTACTTC.

Concerning this clone itself: This sample includes further DNA sequences coding for the same CDR3. The CDR3 DNA reads TGCGCCAGCAGCCTAGGGACAGGGTCTGAAAAACTGTTTTTT. Amino acid sequence: CASSLGTGSEKLFF. This chain connects TRBV5-1 to TRBJ1-4; 9 nucleotides line up with TRBD1. Trimming at V came to 4 bases and at J to 7 bases, leaving 5 bases not matched to a gene. In germline, CDR1 is SGHRS, CDR2 YFSETQ. This CDR3 contains 14 residues.

V usage is TRBV5-6 and J usage is TRBJ1-3; the D is unclear. This CDR3 contains 16 residues. The V and J ends lost 2 bases and 0 bases respectively, with 12 bases between them. CDR1 is SGHDT and CDR2 is YYEEEE in the germline V gene. In nucleotides, the CDR3 is TGTGCCAGCAGCTTAGGTAGTGGGCGCTCTGGAAACACCATATATTTT. It encodes CASSLGSGRSGNTIYF.

This chain joins TRBV13 and TRBJ1-1; D remains ambiguous. CDR3 length: 12 residues. Trimming cost V 2 bases and J 5 bases, with 6 bases left between them. CDR1 and CDR2 (germline): PRHDT, FYEKMQ (reference sequence). The CDR3 DNA reads as TGTGCCAGCAGCTTAAGGTGGACTGAAGCTTTCTTT. Residues: CASSLRWTEAFF. The full variable domain, with the rest looked up from reference TRBV13 and TRBJ1-1, is AAGVIQSPRHLIKEKRETATLKCYPIPRHDTVYWYQQGPGQDPQFLISFYEKMQSDKGSIPDRFSAQQFSDYHSELNMSSLELGDSALYFCASSLRWTEAFFGQGTRLTVV.

The rearrangement joins TRBV7-9 to TRBJ1-2, with D perhaps matching TRBD1 (6 bases). The V gene's germline CDR1 is SEHNR and CDR2 FQNEAQ (reference sequence). The CDR3 totals 14 residues. V lost 4 bases and J 4 bases, leaving 13 bases between the germline ends. In DNA, the CDR3 is TGTGCCAGCAGCTACCGCGGGGGCAGCTATGGCTACACCTTC. Translation: CASSYRGGSYGYTF. Complete variable domain (other parts from reference TRBV7-9 and TRBJ1-2): DTGVSQNPRHKITKRGQNVTFRCDPISEHNRLYWYRQTLGQGPEFLTYFQNEAQLEKSRLLSDRFSAERPKGSFSTLEIQRTEQGDSAMYLCASSYRGGSYGYTFGSGTRLTVV.

V is TRBV5-1 and J is TRBJ2-3, with 14 bases that match TRBD2. V trimming: 4 bases; J trimming: 2 bases; junction bases outside the gene matches: 9. Germline V CDR1 and CDR2: SGHRS, YFSETQ. The CDR3 has 18 amino acids. This CDR3 is CASSPGGLAGGVTDTQYF. CDR3 in DNA: TGCGCCAGCAGCCCTGGAGGACTAGCGGGAGGTGTCACAGATACGCAGTATTTT. Using reference TRBV5-1 and TRBJ2-3 for the parts outside the CDR3, the full variable domain is KAGVTQTPRYLIKTRGQQVTLSCSPISGHRSVSWYQQTPGQGLQFLFEYFSETQRNKGNFPGRFSGRQFSNSRSEMNVSTLELGDSALYLCASSPGGLAGGVTDTQYFGPGTRLTVL.

The chain couples TRBV11-2 to TRBJ2-2; 8 nucleotides line up with TRBD1. Germline CDR1 and CDR2: SGHAT and FQNNGV. This CDR3 is 16 amino acids long. J was trimmed by 4 bases and V by 4 bases; bases with no gene match: 8. The CDR3 coding sequence is TGTGCCAGCAGCTCCCGACAGGGGACGAGCACCGGGGAGCTGTTTTTT. Its protein is CASSSRQGTSTGELFF.

The V call is TRBV19, the J call TRBJ2-1, with 11 bases fitting TRBD2. This CDR3 spans 16 amino acids. V dropped 6 bases and J dropped 1; count of bases not matched to a gene: 5. Looked up from germline, CDR1 is LNHDA and CDR2 is SQIVND (reference sequence). The DNA of the CDR3 is TGTGCCAGTAGGAGATTAGCGGGAGGGTCCTACAATGAGCAGTTCTTC. It translates to CASRRLAGGSYNEQFF. Complete variable domain (other parts from reference TRBV19 and TRBJ2-1): DGGITQSPKYLFRKEGQNVTLSCEQNLNHDAMYWYRQDPGQGLRLIYYSQIVNDFQKGDIAEGYSVSREKKESFPLTVTSAQKNPTAFYLCASRRLAGGSYNEQFFGPGTRLTVL.

This chain links TRBV4-3 with TRBJ2-2; no firm D call. The germline gives CDR1 LGHNA, CDR2 YSLEER. Trimming cost V 4 bases and J 11 bases, with 14 bases left between them. The CDR3 is 13 amino acids. The CDR3 nucleotides are TGCGCCAGCAGCCCCCGAGGTCTGGAAGAGCTGTTTTTT. It encodes CASSPRGLEELFF.

The genes are TRBV29-1 and TRBJ2-3, with 12 bases identical to TRBD2. The CDR3 loop spans 17 amino acids. In germline, CDR1 is SQVTM, CDR2 ANQGSEA. Trimming removed 8 bases from V and 6 bases from J; junction bases left unmatched: 18. The CDR3 DNA reads TGCAGCCTCGAGCCCTTCGCTAGCGGGAGGGCCTTGGATACGCAGTATTTT. Translation gives CSLEPFASGRALDTQYF.

The rearrangement uses TRBV19 and TRBJ2-1, with D possibly TRBD1 on 5 matching bases. This CDR3 region has 13 residues. The germline CDR1 and CDR2 sequences are LNHDA and SQIVND (reference sequence). The ends were cut back, 5 bases at V and 7 bases at J, with 12 bases in the middle. The CDR3 region is CASSLRPGNEQFF. The CDR3, as DNA: TGTGCCAGTAGTCTTAGGCCAGGGAATGAGCAGTTCTTC.

The chain links TRBV11-2 to TRBJ2-7, with TRBD2 identical over 13 bases. Germline V gene sequence: CDR1 SGHAT, CDR2 FQNNGV. Losses at the gene ends were 8 bases for V and 5 bases for J; bases not matched to a gene: 6. The CDR3 is made up of 14 amino acids. CDR3 nucleotides: TGTGCCAGCGGATGGACTAGCGGGAGAGACGAGCAGTACTTC. It codes for CASGWTSGRDEQYF.

The chain recombines TRBV7-8 with TRBJ1-2; D possibly corresponds to TRBD1 (5 bases). Germline assignment: CDR1 SGHVS and CDR2 FQNEAQ. Deletions cut 5 bases from V and 2 bases from J, with 27 bases between. The CDR3 length is 19 residues. DNA for the CDR3: TGTGCCAGCAGCCCGGGACTGCTGCGCTTAAGTATAGGAAACTATGGCTACACCTTC. It is translated as CASSPGLLRLSIGNYGYTF. The complete variable domain, with remaining parts taken from reference TRBV7-8 and TRBJ1-2, reads GAGVSQSPRYKVAKRGQDVALRCDPISGHVSLFWYQQALGQGPEFLTYFQNEAQLDKSGLPSDRFFAERPEGSVSTLKIQRTQQEDSAVYLCASSPGLLRLSIGNYGYTFGSGTRLTVV.